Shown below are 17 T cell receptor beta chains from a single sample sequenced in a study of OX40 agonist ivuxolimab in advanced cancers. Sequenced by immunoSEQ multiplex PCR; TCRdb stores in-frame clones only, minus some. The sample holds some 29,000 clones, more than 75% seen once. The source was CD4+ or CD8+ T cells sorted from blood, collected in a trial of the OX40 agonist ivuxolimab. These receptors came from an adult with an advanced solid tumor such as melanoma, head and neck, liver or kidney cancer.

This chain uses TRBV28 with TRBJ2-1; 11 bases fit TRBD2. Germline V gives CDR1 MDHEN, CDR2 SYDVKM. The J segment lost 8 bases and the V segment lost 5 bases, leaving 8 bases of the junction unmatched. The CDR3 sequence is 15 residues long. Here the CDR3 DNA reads TGTGCCAGCAGTCACACTAGCGGGAGTTGGGATGAGCAGTTCTTC. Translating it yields CASSHTSGSWDEQFF.

The CDR3 here is CASSQGGVGPKAFF. CDR3 DNA: TGCGCCAGCAGCCAAGGGGGGGTAGGACCGAAAGCTTTCTTT. This chain links TRBV4-1 with TRBJ1-1; the D gene is possibly TRBD1 (5 bases). The V and J ends lost 1 base and 9 bases respectively, with 15 bases between them. The CDR3 covers 14 residues. Germline lookup yields CDR1 MGHRA and CDR2 YSYEKL.

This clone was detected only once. The CDR3 region has the DNA TGTGCCAGCAGTTTTACCGGGACTAGCGGCCCTAACAATGAGCAGTTCTTC. Its translation is CASSFTGTSGPNNEQFF. The rearrangement uses TRBV27 and TRBJ2-1; 11 bases line up with TRBD2. This CDR3 region has 17 residues. Losses at the gene ends were 3 bases for V and 5 bases for J; bases not matched to a gene: 9. CDR1 and CDR2 from the germline V gene are MNHEY and SMNVEV (reference sequence).

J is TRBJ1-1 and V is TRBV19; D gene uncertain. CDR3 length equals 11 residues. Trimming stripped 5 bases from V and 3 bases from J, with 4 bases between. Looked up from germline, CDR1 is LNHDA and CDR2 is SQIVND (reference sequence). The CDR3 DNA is TGTGCCAGTAGTCTGCACACTGAAGCTTTCTTT. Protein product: CASSLHTEAFF. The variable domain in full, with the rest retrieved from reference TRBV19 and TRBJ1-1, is DGGITQSPKYLFRKEGQNVTLSCEQNLNHDAMYWYRQDPGQGLRLIYYSQIVNDFQKGDIAEGYSVSREKKESFPLTVTSAQKNPTAFYLCASSLHTEAFFGQGTRLTVV.

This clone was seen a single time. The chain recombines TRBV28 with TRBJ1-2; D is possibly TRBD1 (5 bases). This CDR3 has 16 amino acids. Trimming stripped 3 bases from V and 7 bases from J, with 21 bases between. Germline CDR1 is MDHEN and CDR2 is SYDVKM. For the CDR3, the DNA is TGTGCCAGCAGTTTCTCTGACCGGGACGGGGGAGTTGGCTACACCTTC. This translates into CASSFSDRDGGVGYTF.

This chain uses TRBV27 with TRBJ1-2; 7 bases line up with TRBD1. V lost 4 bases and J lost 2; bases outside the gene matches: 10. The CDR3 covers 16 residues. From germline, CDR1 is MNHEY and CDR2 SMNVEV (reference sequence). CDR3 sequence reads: CASSSIHLGQNYGYTF. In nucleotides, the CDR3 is TGTGCCAGCAGTTCCATCCATTTGGGACAGAACTATGGCTACACCTTC.

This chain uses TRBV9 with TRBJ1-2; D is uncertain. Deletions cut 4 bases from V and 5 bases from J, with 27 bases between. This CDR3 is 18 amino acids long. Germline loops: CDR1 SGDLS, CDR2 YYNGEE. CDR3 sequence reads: CASSFFRAQRAGIYGYTF. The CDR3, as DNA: TGTGCCAGCAGCTTTTTTCGCGCGCAGCGGGCGGGCATTTATGGCTACACCTTC.

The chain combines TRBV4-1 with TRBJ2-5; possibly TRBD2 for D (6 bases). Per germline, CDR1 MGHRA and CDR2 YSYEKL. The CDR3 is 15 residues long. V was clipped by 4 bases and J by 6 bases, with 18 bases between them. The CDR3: CASSPRDSRGKTQYF. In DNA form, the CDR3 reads TGCGCCAGCAGCCCGAGGGACTCCCGGGGGAAGACCCAGTACTTC.

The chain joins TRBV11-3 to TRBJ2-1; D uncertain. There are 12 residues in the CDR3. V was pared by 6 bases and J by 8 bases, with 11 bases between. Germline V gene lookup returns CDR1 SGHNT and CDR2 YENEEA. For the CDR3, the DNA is TGTGCCAGCAGGACGATAGACGATGAGCAGTTCTTC. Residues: CASRTIDDEQFF.

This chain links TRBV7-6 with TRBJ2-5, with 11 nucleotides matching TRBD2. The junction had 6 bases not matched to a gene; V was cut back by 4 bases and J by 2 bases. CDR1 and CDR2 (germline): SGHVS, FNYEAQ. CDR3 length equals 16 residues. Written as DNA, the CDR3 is TGTGCCAGCAGCTCAGGACTAGCGGGTTATCAAGAGACCCAGTACTTC. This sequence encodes CASSSGLAGYQETQYF.

CDR3 amino acids: CASSLRRAGGTGELFF. The CDR3 nucleotides are TGTGCCAGCAGCCTCCGTCGGGCGGGAGGGACCGGGGAGCTGTTTTTT. The rearrangement joins TRBV11-3 to TRBJ2-2, with 9 bases matching TRBD2. V lost 5 bases to trimming and J lost 5 bases; unmatched junction nucleotides: 9. Germline CDR1 SGHNT, CDR2 YENEEA. This CDR3 spans 16 amino acids.

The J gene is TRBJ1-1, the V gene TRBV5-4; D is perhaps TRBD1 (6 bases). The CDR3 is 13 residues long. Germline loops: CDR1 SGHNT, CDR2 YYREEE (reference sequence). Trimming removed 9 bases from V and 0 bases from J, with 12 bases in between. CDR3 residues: CATRDRLNTEAFF. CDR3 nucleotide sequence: TGTGCCACACGAGACAGGCTGAACACTGAAGCTTTCTTT.

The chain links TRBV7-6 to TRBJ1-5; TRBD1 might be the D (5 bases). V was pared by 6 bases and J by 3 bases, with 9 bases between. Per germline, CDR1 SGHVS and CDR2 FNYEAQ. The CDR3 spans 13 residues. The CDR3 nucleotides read TGTGCCAGCAGTCCAGGGAACAATCAGCCCCAGCATTTT. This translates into CASSPGNNQPQHF.

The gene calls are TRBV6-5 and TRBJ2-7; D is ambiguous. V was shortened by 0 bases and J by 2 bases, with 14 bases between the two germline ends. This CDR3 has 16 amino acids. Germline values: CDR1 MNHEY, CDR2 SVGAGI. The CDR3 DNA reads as TGTGCCAGCAGTTACTCGATGGTCGCTAGGGCCTACGAGCAGTACTTC. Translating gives CASSYSMVARAYEQYF.

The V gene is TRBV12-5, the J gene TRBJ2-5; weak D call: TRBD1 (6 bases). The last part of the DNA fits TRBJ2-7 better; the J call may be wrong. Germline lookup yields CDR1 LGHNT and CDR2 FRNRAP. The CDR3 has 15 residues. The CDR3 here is CASGLGQVRSYEQYF. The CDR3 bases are TGTGCTAGTGGTTTGGGACAGGTTCGTTCCTACGAGCAGTACTTC.

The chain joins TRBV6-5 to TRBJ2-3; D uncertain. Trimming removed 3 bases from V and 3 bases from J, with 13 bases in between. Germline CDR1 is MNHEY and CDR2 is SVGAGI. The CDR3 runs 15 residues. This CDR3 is CASSYSTGPTDTQYF. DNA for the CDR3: TGTGCCAGCAGTTATTCGACCGGCCCAACAGATACGCAGTATTTT.

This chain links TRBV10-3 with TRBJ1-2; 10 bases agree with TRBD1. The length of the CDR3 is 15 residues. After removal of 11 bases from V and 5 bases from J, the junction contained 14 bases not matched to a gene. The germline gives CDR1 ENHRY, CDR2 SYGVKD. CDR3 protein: CAALGVDRGQYGYTF. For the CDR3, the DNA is TGTGCCGCCCTGGGGGTAGACAGGGGGCAATATGGCTACACCTTC.